This TCR beta chain was retrieved from a study of blood T cell repertoires in COVID-19. Looking at the study overall: The United States, Italy and Spain supplied acute and convalescent COVID-19 samples.

The germline gives CDR1 SGHTA, CDR2 FQGNSA. The V and J ends lost 5 bases and 10 bases, in that order; junction bases with no gene match: 13. The CDR3 consists of 15 residues. The authors' processing: By means of reference gene primer amplification, nucleated cell counts were estimated. Sequencing used immunoSEQ multiplex PCR; TCRdb keeps in-frame clones, though not all of them. The DNA was the basis for D and trimming; V, J and clone size are from that table. The sample has about 120,000 clones, 75% to 95% seen once. The sample taken for sequencing was peripheral blood. The source is a human donor with active COVID-19. The donor label of this sample is uncertain. This chain uses TRBV7-2 with TRBJ2-1; 8 nucleotides agree with TRBD1. CDR3 DNA sequence: TGTGCCAGCAGCCACGGACAGGGCCTAGGAAAAGAGCAGTTCTTC. The encoded protein is CASSHGQGLGKEQFF. The full variable domain, rest sourced from reference TRBV7-2 and TRBJ2-1, is GAGVSQSPSNKVTEKGKDVELRCDPISGHTALYWYRQSLGQGLEFLIYFQGNSAPDKSGLPSDRFSAERTGGSVSTLTIQRTQQEDSAVYLCASSHGQGLGKEQFFGPGTRLTVL.